Listed here are 20 T cell receptor beta chains from one sample, sequenced in a study of T cells after yellow fever vaccination. TCRdb redid the calling of the 5' RACE reads with MiXCR, one entry per CDR3 protein. Among 96,000 or so distinct CDR3 sequences listed, about 8.8% were seen once. The source material was CD8+ T cells not binding an NS4B(214-222) dextramer, sorted from PBMCs, sampled less than 16 days after the first yellow fever vaccination. These receptor sequences come from a man between 18 and 35 years old who received the YFV17D yellow fever vaccine.

The chain uses TRBV5-6 and TRBJ2-1; D is possibly TRBD2 (7 bases). CDR1 is SGHDT and CDR2 is YYEEEE in the germline V gene. V was trimmed by 3 bases and J by 8 bases, leaving 27 bases between them. CDR3 size: 18 residues. CDR3 coding DNA: TGTGCCAGCAGCTCCCCGCTCCCGCGGGGGCCGGGGTTCGATGAGCAGTTCTTC. Protein sequence: CASSSPLPRGPGFDEQFF.

The table lists this clonotype with a few counts. The chain uses TRBV7-3 and TRBJ2-3, with 8 bases that match TRBD2. V shed 1 base and J 2 bases; nucleotides not matched to a gene: 5. CDR1 is SGHTA, CDR2 FQGTGA, per germline. CDR3 length: 16 amino acids. CDR3 in amino acids: CASSLSGGGPTDTQYF. The CDR3 DNA is TGTGCCAGCAGCTTAAGTGGCGGGGGGCCCACAGATACGCAGTATTTT.

This clonotype turned up a few times. This chain joins TRBV6-5 and TRBJ2-1, with 9 bases lining up with TRBD2. With V trimmed by 2 bases and J by 3 bases, 11 bases remained unmatched. The CDR3 is 18 amino acids. In germline, CDR1 is MNHEY, CDR2 SVGAGI. CDR3 DNA sequence: TGTGCCAGCAGTTACCTCCAGGGGGTAGCGGGGGACTACAATGAGCAGTTCTTC. Amino acid sequence: CASSYLQGVAGDYNEQFF.

The rearrangement uses TRBV7-3 and TRBJ2-5; the match to TRBD1 covers 10 bases. Per germline, CDR1 SGHTA and CDR2 FQGTGA. Losses at the gene ends were 0 bases for V and 4 bases for J; bases not matched to a gene: 11. The CDR3 has 18 residues. CDR3 amino acids: CASSLTFSRQGAGETQYF. The CDR3, as DNA: TGTGCCAGCAGCTTAACGTTTAGTCGACAGGGGGCTGGAGAGACCCAGTACTTC.

This clonotype was picked up a small number of times. V and J are TRBV24-1 and TRBJ2-2; D may correspond to TRBD1 or TRBD2 (5 bases each). This CDR3 spans 17 amino acids. In germline, CDR1 is KGHDR, CDR2 SFDVKD. Trimming took off 2 bases at V and 3 bases at J, with 15 bases between the two ends. The CDR3 here is CATSDSRGVVDTGELFF. In DNA form, the CDR3 reads TGTGCCACCAGTGATTCTCGAGGGGTCGTCGACACCGGGGAGCTGTTTTTT.

The sample holds a few counts of this clonotype. The genes are TRBV12-5 and TRBJ2-2; 8 bases map to TRBD1. From germline, CDR1 is LGHNT and CDR2 FRNRAP. The trim removed 5 bases at V and 0 bases at J, leaving 5 bases unmatched. This CDR3 spans 16 amino acids. The CDR3 nucleotides are TGTGCTAGTGGTGGCCCGGGACAGGCGAACACCGGGGAGCTGTTTTTT. Translating gives CASGGPGQANTGELFF.

This chain connects TRBV7-9 to TRBJ2-1; D not resolved. The germline CDR1 and CDR2 sequences are SEHNR and FQNEAQ (reference sequence). The CDR3 totals 14 residues. Trimming took 11 bases from V and 0 from J, leaving 14 bases between them. CDR3 DNA: TGTGCCGCCGTAGGGTTAGTCTCCTACAATGAGCAGTTCTTC. Residues: CAAVGLVSYNEQFF.

The chain combines TRBV2 with TRBJ2-1, with TRBD1 matching 8 bases. This CDR3 comprises 13 residues. Germline values: CDR1 SNHLY, CDR2 FYNNEI. Unmatched junction bases numbered 5, after V lost 6 bases and J lost 7 bases. The CDR3 nucleotides are TGTGCCAGCAGGGACAGGGCAAGGAATGAGCAGTTCTTC. Translated, it gives CASRDRARNEQFF.

This clonotype was picked up a small number of times. The chain combines TRBV4-3 with TRBJ1-4; unclear D gene. Germline CDR1 reads LGHNA; CDR2 reads YSLEER. With 1 base removed from V and 8 bases from J, the gap between germline ends came to 8 bases. CDR3 length: 13 residues. The CDR3 region is CASSQVWGEKLFF. DNA of the CDR3: TGCGCCAGCAGCCAAGTTTGGGGAGAAAAACTGTTTTTT.

The chain uses TRBV11-1 and TRBJ2-1; 12 positions match TRBD2. The CDR3 covers 19 residues. The germline CDR1 and CDR2 sequences are SGHAT and FQDESV (reference sequence). The junction had 17 bases not matched to a gene; V was cut back by 5 bases and J by 6 bases. CDR3 nucleotide sequence: TGTGCCAGCAGCGTCGGACTAGCGGGGCGGCTCTCTCCGCCCAATGAGCAGTTCTTC. This encodes CASSVGLAGRLSPPNEQFF. The full variable domain, in which reference TRBV11-1 and TRBJ2-1 provide the parts outside the CDR3, is EAEVAQSPRYKITEKSQAVAFWCDPISGHATLYWYRQILGQGPELLVQFQDESVVDDSQLPKDRFSAERLKGVDSTLKIQPAELGDSAMYLCASSVGLAGRLSPPNEQFFGPGTRLTVL.

The chain uses TRBV7-6 and TRBJ2-1; the match to TRBD1 covers 9 bases. Losses at the gene ends were 1 base for V and 4 bases for J; bases not matched to a gene: 14. This CDR3 has 19 residues. Germline V gene data show CDR1 as SGHVS and CDR2 as FNYEAQ. The CDR3 sequence is CASSLGYPQGAHIYNEQFF. Written as DNA, the CDR3 is TGTGCCAGCAGCTTAGGCTACCCACAGGGGGCCCACATATACAATGAGCAGTTCTTC.

A few counts support this clonotype. The chain carries TRBV4-3 and TRBJ2-3, with D unresolved. This CDR3 region has 14 residues. V was clipped by 0 bases and J by 3 bases, with 7 bases between them. CDR1 is LGHNA, CDR2 YSLEER, per germline. The CDR3 DNA sequence: TGCGCCAGCAGCCAAGAGGCGACAACAGATACGCAGTATTTT. Residues: CASSQEATTDTQYF.

CDR3 nucleotide sequence: TGCGCCAGCACCACAGGTAGTACAGATACGCAGTATTTT. Its protein product is CASTTGSTDTQYF. The chain carries TRBV5-1 and TRBJ2-3; the D gene is possibly TRBD1 (5 bases). The CDR3 runs 13 residues. V gave up 6 bases and J gave up 3 bases, with 11 bases separating them. Germline loops: CDR1 SGHRS, CDR2 YFSETQ.

The V gene is TRBV6-1, the J gene TRBJ2-1; TRBD1 or TRBD2 may be the D gene (6 bases each). Germline loops: CDR1 MNHNS, CDR2 SASEGT. Deletions cut 6 bases from V and 3 bases from J, with 15 bases between. The CDR3 length is 15 residues. This chain's CDR3 is CASRATRGGYNEQFF. The DNA of the CDR3 is TGTGCCAGCAGGGCGACTAGAGGGGGCTACAATGAGCAGTTCTTC.

This clonotype was recorded at least ten times. The rearrangement joins TRBV25-1 to TRBJ2-1; 10 nucleotides agree with TRBD2. Per the germline V gene, CDR1 is MGHDK and CDR2 is SYGVNS. CDR3 size: 14 residues. V was clipped by 8 bases and J by 7 bases; unmatched bases: 8. The CDR3 region is CASLLAGSKNEQFF. The CDR3 DNA follows: TGTGCCAGCCTACTAGCGGGGAGTAAAAATGAGCAGTTCTTC.

The genes are TRBV4-2 and TRBJ1-6, with D perhaps matching TRBD1 (5 bases). The germline gives CDR1 LGHNA, CDR2 YNFKEQ. V was pared by 5 bases and J by 7 bases, with 15 bases between. The CDR3 sequence is 15 residues long. CDR3 coding DNA: TGTGCCAGCAGCGGGCAAGGACATAGGAATTCACCCCTCCACTTT. It yields the protein CASSGQGHRNSPLHF.

The chain joins TRBV2 to TRBJ1-1; TRBD1 is a possible D gene (5 bases). V was shortened by 6 bases and J by 1 base, with 6 bases between the two germline ends. The CDR3 has 12 residues. Per the germline V gene, CDR1 is SNHLY and CDR2 is FYNNEI. The CDR3 sequence: CASRGENTEAFF. The CDR3 nucleotides read TGTGCCAGCAGGGGGGAGAACACTGAAGCTTTCTTT.

This clonotype has just a few counts. The rearrangement joins TRBV4-1 to TRBJ2-7, with D perhaps matching TRBD2 (5 bases). The germline CDR1 and CDR2 sequences are MGHRA and YSYEKL. The CDR3 consists of 14 residues. V was clipped by 8 bases and J by 4 bases, with 18 bases between them. The CDR3 DNA reads as TGCGCCAGCCAACCAGGACCGGGAAGATACGAGCAGTACTTC. Its translation is CASQPGPGRYEQYF.

This clonotype appeared a few times. V is TRBV4-1 and J is TRBJ1-1, with D possibly TRBD1 on 5 matching bases. This CDR3 has 16 amino acids. CDR1 and CDR2 from the germline V gene are MGHRA and YSYEKL. The V end lost 1 base, the J end lost 10 bases, and 22 bases lay between the germline ends. CDR3 DNA: TGCGCCAGCAGCCAAGGTCAGGACCGGGGGGTTGGGGGAGCTTTCTTT. It is translated as CASSQGQDRGVGGAFF.

This clonotype was seen only a few times. The genes are TRBV12-3 or TRBV12-4 and TRBJ1-5; D unresolved. CDR3 length equals 17 residues. V lost 1 base to trimming and J lost 1 base, with 14 bases between them. CDR3 amino acids: CASSLGILSGSNQPQHF. The CDR3, as DNA: TGTGCCAGCAGTTTAGGAATTCTATCGGGAAGCAATCAGCCCCAGCATTTT.